The 12 T cell receptor beta chains reported below all come from one sample, sequenced in a study of blood T cell repertoires in COVID-19. Sequencing used immunoSEQ multiplex PCR; TCRdb keeps in-frame clones, though not all of them. This sample has approximately 440,000 clones, with about 90% found just once. Specimen: PBMCs or T cells enriched from blood (not recorded which). The receptors shown here come from a man aged 18 to 30 who had recovered from COVID-19.

The chain employs TRBV2 and TRBJ1-5; TRBD1 agrees at 9 bases. Per germline, CDR1 SNHLY and CDR2 FYNNEI. The junction had 3 bases not matched to a gene; V was cut back by 6 bases and J by 6 bases. This CDR3 has 13 residues. Here the CDR3 DNA reads TGTGCCAGCAGCTCGGACAGGGGTCAGCCCCAGCATTTT. Its translation is CASSSDRGQPQHF.

The J gene is TRBJ2-2, the V gene TRBV5-5; D unresolved. The germline V gene has CDR1 SGHKS and CDR2 YYEKEE (reference sequence). The CDR3 is 15 residues long. Trimming shortened V by 0 bases and J by 4 bases, and 10 bases separated the two germline ends. CDR3 sequence (DNA): TGTGCCAGCAGCTTGGCCTCAGTTCCCACCGGGGAGCTGTTTTTT. Translating gives CASSLASVPTGELFF. The entire variable domain, with the rest obtained from reference TRBV5-5 and TRBJ2-2, is as follows: DAGVTQSPTHLIKTRGQQVTLRCSPISGHKSVSWYQQVLGQGPQFIFQYYEKEERGRGNFPDRFSARQFPNYSSELNVNALLLGDSALYLCASSLASVPTGELFFGEGSRLTVL.

J is TRBJ1-1 and V is TRBV7-3; TRBD1 agrees at 12 bases. The CDR3 spans 15 residues. Germline CDR1 reads SGHTA; CDR2 reads FQGTGA. J lost 7 bases, V lost 5 bases, and 8 bases had no gene match. CDR3 coding DNA: TGTGCCAGCAGCCCTGGGGACAGGGGGCAAGGTGAAGCTTTCTTT. Its translation: CASSPGDRGQGEAFF.

The chain uses TRBV3-1 (or the pseudogene TRBV3-2) and TRBJ1-1, with 7 bases fitting TRBD1. The CDR3 runs 14 residues. The V gene's germline CDR1 is LGHDT and CDR2 YNNKEL (reference sequence). J lost 4 bases, V lost 1 base, and 3 bases had no gene match. The CDR3 sequence is CASSQVGQATEAFF. CDR3 coding DNA: TGTGCCAGCAGCCAAGTCGGACAGGCCACTGAAGCTTTCTTT.

V gene TRBV10-3 combines with J gene TRBJ1-2; 10 nucleotides agree with TRBD1. The CDR3 loop spans 14 amino acids. Germline-derived CDR1 and CDR2 are ENHRY and SYGVKD. Unmatched junction bases numbered 3, after V lost 6 bases and J lost 2 bases. The CDR3 loop reads CAIRRDRGNYGYTF. Here the CDR3 DNA reads TGTGCCATCAGAAGGGACAGGGGAAACTATGGCTACACCTTC.

The chain has TRBV14 and TRBJ1-2; D is undetermined. Between the trimmed V and J ends, which lost 1 base and 8 bases, there was a span of 8 bases. The germline CDR1 and CDR2 sequences are SGHDN and FVKESK. This CDR3 spans 12 amino acids. The CDR3 is CASSQVTTGYTF. The CDR3 nucleotides read TGTGCCAGCAGCCAAGTGACAACAGGCTACACCTTC.

This chain joins TRBV30 and TRBJ2-5; TRBD2 might be the D (6 bases). CDR1 GTSNPN and CDR2 SVGIG come from the germline V gene (reference sequence). V was pared by 7 bases and J by 4 bases, with 13 bases between. This CDR3 contains 12 residues. The CDR3 sequence: CAYEMGGETQYF. The CDR3 nucleotides read TGTGCCTATGAGATGGGGGGAGAGACCCAGTACTTC.

The V and J genes are TRBV2 and TRBJ1-1; D gene uncertain. V lost 3 bases to trimming and J lost 6 bases, with 11 bases between them. From germline, CDR1 is SNHLY and CDR2 FYNNEI. CDR3 length: 13 residues. This CDR3 is CASSDGWRAEAFF. In nucleotides, the CDR3 is TGTGCCAGCAGTGACGGGTGGCGGGCTGAAGCTTTCTTT.

This CDR3 reads CASSFVSAGDPYEQYF. In nucleotides, the CDR3 is TGTGCCAGCAGTTTCGTATCGGCAGGCGATCCCTACGAGCAGTACTTC. The rearrangement uses TRBV27 and TRBJ2-7; D uncertain. CDR3 length: 16 amino acids. The germline gives CDR1 MNHEY, CDR2 SMNVEV (reference sequence). The ends were cut back, 3 bases at V and 2 bases at J, with 17 bases in the middle.

The rearrangement uses TRBV2 and TRBJ2-7, with D possibly TRBD2 on 5 matching bases. The ends were cut back, 10 bases at V and 6 bases at J, with 19 bases in the middle. Germline assignment: CDR1 SNHLY and CDR2 FYNNEI. The CDR3 extends over 13 amino acids. CDR3 coding DNA: TGTGCCACCCAGCGGACTTTTGCCTCCGAGCAGTACTTC. It specifies CATQRTFASEQYF.

This rearrangement joins TRBV18 to TRBJ1-5; TRBD1 is a possible D gene (6 bases). The CDR3 loop spans 15 amino acids. Deletions cut 6 bases from V and 4 bases from J, with 16 bases between. Germline V gene sequence: CDR1 KGHSH, CDR2 LQKENI. This CDR3 reads CASSEGTSLNQPQHF. The CDR3 nucleotides read TGTGCCAGCTCCGAAGGGACAAGTTTAAATCAGCCCCAGCATTTT.

The rearrangement joins TRBV2 to TRBJ1-3; 7 positions match TRBD1. The CDR3 is made up of 15 amino acids. The germline V gene encodes CDR1 SNHLY and CDR2 FYNNEI. J lost 0 bases, V lost 5 bases, and 4 bases had no gene match. CDR3 sequence: CASSQDRNSGNTIYF. DNA for the CDR3: TGTGCCAGCAGTCAGGACAGGAACTCTGGAAACACCATATATTTT.